This record concerns one T cell receptor beta chain sequence. What it binds is not known. These data originate in a study of cytomegalovirus exposure and HLA in healthy donors. Study as a whole: Unique TCRs from HLA-typed donors, some 85 million of them, were held in an early data release. General study points: As was reported, the classifier diagnosed cytomegalovirus status with high specificity and sensitivity. Reportedly, TCR beta sequences accurately predicted HLA-A and HLA-B alleles in most subjects. A later analysis reported that several of the most significant clusters appeared to be linked to common viral pathogens, among them Epstein-Barr virus.

A multiplex PCR was run with 60 Vbeta primers and 13 Jbeta primers. Only in-frame clones appear in the TCRdb table, and some are missing; sequencing was by immunoSEQ multiplex PCR. Here the sample spans around 50,000 clones, 82% being singletons. Trimming shortened V by 8 bases and J by 2 bases, and 15 bases separated the two germline ends. CDR3 size: 14 residues. Germline CDR1 is MNHEY and CDR2 is SMNVEV (reference sequence). The chain has TRBV27 and TRBJ2-5, with D possibly matching TRBD2 (6 bases). The receptor was derived from a man over 45 in good health and CMV-seronegative. Sequencing was performed on PBMCs. The CDR3, as DNA: TGTGCCAGCTGTGCCGGAGGGGATCAAGAGACCCAGTACTTC. This sequence encodes CASCAGGDQETQYF.